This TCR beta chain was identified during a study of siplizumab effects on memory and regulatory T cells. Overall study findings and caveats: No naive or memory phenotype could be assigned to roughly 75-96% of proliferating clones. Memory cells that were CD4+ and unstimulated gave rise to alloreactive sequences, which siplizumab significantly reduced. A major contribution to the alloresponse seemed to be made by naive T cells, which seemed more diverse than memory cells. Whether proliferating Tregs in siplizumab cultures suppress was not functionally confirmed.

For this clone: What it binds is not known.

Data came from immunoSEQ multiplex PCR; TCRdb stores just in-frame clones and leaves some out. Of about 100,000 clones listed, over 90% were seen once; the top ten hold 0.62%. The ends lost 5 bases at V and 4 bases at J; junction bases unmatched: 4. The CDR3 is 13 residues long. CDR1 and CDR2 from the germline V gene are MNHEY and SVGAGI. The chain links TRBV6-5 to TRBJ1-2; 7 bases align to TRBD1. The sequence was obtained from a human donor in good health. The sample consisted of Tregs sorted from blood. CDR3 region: CASSAGGSYGYTF. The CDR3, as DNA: TGTGCCAGCAGTGCAGGGGGGAGCTATGGCTACACCTTC.